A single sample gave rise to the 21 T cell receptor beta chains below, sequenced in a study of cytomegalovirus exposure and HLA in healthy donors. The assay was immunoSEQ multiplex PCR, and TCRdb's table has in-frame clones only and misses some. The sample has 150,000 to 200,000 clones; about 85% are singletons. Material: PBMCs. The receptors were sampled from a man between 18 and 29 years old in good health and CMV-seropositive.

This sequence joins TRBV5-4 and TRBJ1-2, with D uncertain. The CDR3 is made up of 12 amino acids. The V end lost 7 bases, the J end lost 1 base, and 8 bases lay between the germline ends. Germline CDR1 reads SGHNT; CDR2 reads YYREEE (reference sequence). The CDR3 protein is CASSGDNYGYTF. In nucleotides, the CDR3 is TGTGCCAGCTCCGGAGATAACTATGGCTACACCTTC.

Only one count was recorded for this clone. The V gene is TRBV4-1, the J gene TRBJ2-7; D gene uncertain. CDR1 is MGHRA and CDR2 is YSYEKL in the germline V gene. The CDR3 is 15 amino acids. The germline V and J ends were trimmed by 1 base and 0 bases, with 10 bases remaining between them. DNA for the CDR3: TGCGCCAGCAGCCAAGGAGGTACCAGCTCCTACGAGCAGTACTTC. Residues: CASSQGGTSSYEQYF.

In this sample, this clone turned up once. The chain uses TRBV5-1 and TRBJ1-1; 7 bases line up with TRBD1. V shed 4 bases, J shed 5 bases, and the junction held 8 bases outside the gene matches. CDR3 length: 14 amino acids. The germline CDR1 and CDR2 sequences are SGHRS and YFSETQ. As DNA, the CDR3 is TGCGCCAGCAGCCCCAGGGGGTTGGATACTGAAGCTTTCTTT. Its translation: CASSPRGLDTEAFF. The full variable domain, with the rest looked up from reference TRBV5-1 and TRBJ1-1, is KAGVTQTPRYLIKTRGQQVTLSCSPISGHRSVSWYQQTPGQGLQFLFEYFSETQRNKGNFPGRFSGRQFSNSRSEMNVSTLELGDSALYLCASSPRGLDTEAFFGQGTRLTVV.

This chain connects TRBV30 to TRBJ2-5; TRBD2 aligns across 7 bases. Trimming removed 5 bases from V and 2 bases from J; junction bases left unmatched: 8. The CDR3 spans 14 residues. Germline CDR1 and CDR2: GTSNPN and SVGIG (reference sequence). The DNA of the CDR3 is TGTGCCTGGTCGCGGGCCGGGGGGCAAGAGACCCAGTACTTC. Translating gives CAWSRAGGQETQYF.

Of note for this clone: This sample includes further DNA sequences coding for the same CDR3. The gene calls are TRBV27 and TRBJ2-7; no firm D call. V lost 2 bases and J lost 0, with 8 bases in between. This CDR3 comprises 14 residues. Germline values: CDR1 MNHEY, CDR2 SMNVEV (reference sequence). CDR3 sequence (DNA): TGTGCCAGCAGTTTAATCGGCGGCTCCTACGAGCAGTACTTC. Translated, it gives CASSLIGGSYEQYF.

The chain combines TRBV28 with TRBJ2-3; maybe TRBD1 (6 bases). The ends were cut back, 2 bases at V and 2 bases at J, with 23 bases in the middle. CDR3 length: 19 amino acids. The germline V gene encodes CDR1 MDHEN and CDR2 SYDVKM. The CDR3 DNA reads TGTGCCAGCAGTTTAGGTATAATGAGTGGGGACATCCCCACAGATACGCAGTATTTT. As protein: CASSLGIMSGDIPTDTQYF.

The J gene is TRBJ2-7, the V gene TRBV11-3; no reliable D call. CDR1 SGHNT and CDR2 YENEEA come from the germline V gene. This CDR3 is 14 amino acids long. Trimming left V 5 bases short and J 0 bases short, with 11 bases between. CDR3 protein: CASSSRVSSYEQYF. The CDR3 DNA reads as TGTGCCAGCAGCAGCCGGGTCAGCTCCTACGAGCAGTACTTC.

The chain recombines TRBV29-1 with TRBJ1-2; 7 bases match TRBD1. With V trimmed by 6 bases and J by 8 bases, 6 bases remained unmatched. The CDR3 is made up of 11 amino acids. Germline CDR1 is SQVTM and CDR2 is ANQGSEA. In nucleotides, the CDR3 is TGCAGCGTGACAGGGTCCCGGGGCTACACCTTC. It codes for CSVTGSRGYTF.

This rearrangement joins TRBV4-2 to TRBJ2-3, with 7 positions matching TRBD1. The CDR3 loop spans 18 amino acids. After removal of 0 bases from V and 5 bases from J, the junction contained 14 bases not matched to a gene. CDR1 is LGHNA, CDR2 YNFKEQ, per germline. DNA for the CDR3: TGTGCCAGCAGCCAAGATACAACCAGGGGGAGTATGTTAGATACGCAGTATTTT. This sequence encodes CASSQDTTRGSMLDTQYF.

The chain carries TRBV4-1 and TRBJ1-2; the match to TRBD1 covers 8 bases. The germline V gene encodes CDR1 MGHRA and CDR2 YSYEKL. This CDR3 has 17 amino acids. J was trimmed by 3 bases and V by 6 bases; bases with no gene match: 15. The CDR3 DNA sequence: TGCGCCAGCAGTAACTTCGCCGGGACAGGATGGTACTATGGCTACACCTTC. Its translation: CASSNFAGTGWYYGYTF.

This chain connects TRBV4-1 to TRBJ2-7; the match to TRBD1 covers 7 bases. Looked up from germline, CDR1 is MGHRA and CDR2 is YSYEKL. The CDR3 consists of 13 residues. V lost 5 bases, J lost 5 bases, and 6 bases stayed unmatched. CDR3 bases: TGCGCCAGCAGCACATTACAGGGGCACGAGCAGTACTTC. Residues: CASSTLQGHEQYF.

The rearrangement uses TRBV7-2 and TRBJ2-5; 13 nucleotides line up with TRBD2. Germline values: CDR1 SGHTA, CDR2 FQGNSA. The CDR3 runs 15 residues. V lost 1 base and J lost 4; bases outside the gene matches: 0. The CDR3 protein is CASSLGTSGRETQYF. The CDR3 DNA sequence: TGTGCCAGCAGCTTAGGGACTAGCGGGAGAGAGACCCAGTACTTC. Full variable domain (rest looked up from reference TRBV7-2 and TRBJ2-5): GAGVSQSPSNKVTEKGKDVELRCDPISGHTALYWYRQSLGQGLEFLIYFQGNSAPDKSGLPSDRFSAERTGGSVSTLTIQRTQQEDSAVYLCASSLGTSGRETQYFGPGTRLLVL.

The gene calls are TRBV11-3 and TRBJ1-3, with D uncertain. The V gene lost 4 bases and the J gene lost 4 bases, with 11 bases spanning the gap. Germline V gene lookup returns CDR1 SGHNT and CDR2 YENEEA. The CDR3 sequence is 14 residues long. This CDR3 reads CASSSGEGGNTIYF. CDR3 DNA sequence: TGTGCCAGCAGCTCCGGGGAAGGCGGAAACACCATATATTTT.

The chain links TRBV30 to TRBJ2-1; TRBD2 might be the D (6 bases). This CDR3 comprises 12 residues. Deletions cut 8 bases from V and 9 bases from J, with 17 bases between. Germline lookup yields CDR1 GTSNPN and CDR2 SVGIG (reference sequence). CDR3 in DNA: TGTGCCGGCGGGGTAGGATTGAGTGAGCAGTTCTTC. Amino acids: CAGGVGLSEQFF.

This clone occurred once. For the CDR3, the DNA is TGTGCCAGCAGTTTAGGGCGGGAGGGGTACGAGCAGTACTTC. It encodes CASSLGREGYEQYF. The rearrangement uses TRBV28 and TRBJ2-7; 9 bases fit TRBD2. The CDR3 is 14 amino acids. V lost 2 bases to trimming and J lost 4 bases; unmatched junction nucleotides: 3. CDR1 MDHEN and CDR2 SYDVKM come from the germline V gene.

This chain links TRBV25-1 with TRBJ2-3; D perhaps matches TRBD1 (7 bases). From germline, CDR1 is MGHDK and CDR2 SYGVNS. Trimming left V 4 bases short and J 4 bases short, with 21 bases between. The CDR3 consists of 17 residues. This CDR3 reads CASSGADREVLADTQYF. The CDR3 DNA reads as TGTGCCAGCAGTGGAGCAGACAGGGAGGTATTGGCAGATACGCAGTATTTT.

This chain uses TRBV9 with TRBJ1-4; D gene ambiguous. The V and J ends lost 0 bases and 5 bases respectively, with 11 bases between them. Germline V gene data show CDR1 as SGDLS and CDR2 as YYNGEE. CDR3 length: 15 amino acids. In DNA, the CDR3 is TGTGCCAGCAGCGTAGAGGGAGGTGCCAATGAAAAACTGTTTTTT. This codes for CASSVEGGANEKLFF.

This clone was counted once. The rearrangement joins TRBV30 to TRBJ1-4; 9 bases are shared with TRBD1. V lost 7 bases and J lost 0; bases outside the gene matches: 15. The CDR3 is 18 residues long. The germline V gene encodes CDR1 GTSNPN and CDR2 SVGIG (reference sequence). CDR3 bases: TGTGCCTCGGACAGGGGAGTCCCTGTCGGAGCAACTAATGAAAAACTGTTTTTT. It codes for CASDRGVPVGATNEKLFF.

CDR3 in DNA: TGCGCCAGCAGTCAGGAAGGTGAGGGGGTCCTAACCCCCGAGCAGTACTTC. Translated, it gives CASSQEGEGVLTPEQYF. The chain has TRBV23-1 and TRBJ2-7; D perhaps matches TRBD1 (6 bases). TRBV23-1 falls under the ORF class, with uncertain function. V dropped 3 bases and J dropped 6 bases, with 24 bases sitting between them. The CDR3 consists of 17 residues.

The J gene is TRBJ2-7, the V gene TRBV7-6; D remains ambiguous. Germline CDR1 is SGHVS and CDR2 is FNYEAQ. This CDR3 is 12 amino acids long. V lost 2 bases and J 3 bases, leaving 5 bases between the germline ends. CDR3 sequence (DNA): TGTGCCAGCAGCTTACGGTACTACGAGCAGTACTTC. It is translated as CASSLRYYEQYF.

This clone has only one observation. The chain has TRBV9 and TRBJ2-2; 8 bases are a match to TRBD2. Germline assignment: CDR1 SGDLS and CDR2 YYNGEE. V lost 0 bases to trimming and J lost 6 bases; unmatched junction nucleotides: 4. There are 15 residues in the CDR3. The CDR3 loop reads CASSVEIGRAGELFF. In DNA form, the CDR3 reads TGTGCCAGCAGCGTAGAAATCGGGAGGGCCGGGGAGCTGTTTTTT.